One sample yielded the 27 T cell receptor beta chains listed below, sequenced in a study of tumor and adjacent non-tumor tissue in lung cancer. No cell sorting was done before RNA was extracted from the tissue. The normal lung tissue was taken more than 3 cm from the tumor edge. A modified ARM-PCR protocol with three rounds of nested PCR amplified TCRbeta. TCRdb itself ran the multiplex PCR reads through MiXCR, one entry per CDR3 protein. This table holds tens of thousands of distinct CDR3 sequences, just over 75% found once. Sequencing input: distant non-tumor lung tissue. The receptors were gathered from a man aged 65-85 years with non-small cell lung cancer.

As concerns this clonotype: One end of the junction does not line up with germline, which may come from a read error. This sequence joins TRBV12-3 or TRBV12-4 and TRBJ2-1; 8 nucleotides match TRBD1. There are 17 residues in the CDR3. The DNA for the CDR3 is TGTGCCGGCAGGGGTCGGACAGGGAGCTCTTGGAACAATGAGCAGTTCTTC. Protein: CAGRGRTGSSWNNEQFF.

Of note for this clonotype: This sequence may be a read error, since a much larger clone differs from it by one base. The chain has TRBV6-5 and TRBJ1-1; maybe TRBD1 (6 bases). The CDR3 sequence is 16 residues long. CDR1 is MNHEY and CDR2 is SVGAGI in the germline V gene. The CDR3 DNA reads TGTGCCAGCAAACAACACGGCGGGGGCACGAACACTGAAGCTATCTTT. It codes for CASKQHGGGTNTEAIF.

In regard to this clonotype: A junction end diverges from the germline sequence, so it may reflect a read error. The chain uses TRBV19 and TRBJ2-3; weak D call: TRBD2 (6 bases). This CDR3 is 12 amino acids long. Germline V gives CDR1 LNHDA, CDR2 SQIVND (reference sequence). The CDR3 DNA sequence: TGTACCAGTTCTGGAGGGTATTTTACGCAGTATTTT. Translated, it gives CTSSGGYFTQYF.

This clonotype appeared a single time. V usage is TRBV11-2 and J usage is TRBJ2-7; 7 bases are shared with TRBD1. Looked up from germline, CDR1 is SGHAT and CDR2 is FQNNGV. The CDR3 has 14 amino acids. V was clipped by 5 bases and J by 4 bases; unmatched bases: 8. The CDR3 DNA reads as TGTGCCAGCAGCGGGGACAGCATAAAGTACGAGCAGTACTTC. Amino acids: CASSGDSIKYEQYF.

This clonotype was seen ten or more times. The CDR3 spells CASSLMGGAGETQYF. For the CDR3, the DNA is TGTGCCAGCAGCTTAATGGGGGGGGCTGGAGAGACCCAGTACTTC. V is TRBV13 and J is TRBJ2-5; D may be TRBD2 (7 bases). The ends were cut back, 2 bases at V and 4 bases at J, with 14 bases in the middle. Germline CDR1 is PRHDT and CDR2 is FYEKMQ (reference sequence). There are 15 residues in the CDR3.

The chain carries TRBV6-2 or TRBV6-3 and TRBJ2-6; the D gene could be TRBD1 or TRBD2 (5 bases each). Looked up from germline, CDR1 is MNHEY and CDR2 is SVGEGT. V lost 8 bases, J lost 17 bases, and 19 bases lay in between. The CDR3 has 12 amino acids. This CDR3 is CASRTGANIMTF. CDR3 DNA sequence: TGTGCCAGCCGCACCGGGGCCAACATCATGACTTTC.

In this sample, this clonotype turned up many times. The CDR3 reads CAISPGDQPQHF. The CDR3 DNA reads as TGTGCCATCAGTCCGGGGGATCAGCCCCAGCATTTT. This rearrangement joins TRBV10-3 to TRBJ1-5, with D possibly TRBD1 on 5 matching bases. Germline V CDR1 and CDR2: ENHRY, SYGVKD. The CDR3 loop spans 12 amino acids. V shed 5 bases and J shed 5 bases, with 7 bases lying between them.

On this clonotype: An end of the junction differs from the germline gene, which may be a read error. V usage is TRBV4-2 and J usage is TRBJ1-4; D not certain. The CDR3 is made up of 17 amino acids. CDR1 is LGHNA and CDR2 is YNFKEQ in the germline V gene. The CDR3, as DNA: TGTGCCAGCAGCCAAGTACTGTTGGTGGTAGCTAATGAAAAACTATTTTTT. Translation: CASSQVLLVVANEKLFF.

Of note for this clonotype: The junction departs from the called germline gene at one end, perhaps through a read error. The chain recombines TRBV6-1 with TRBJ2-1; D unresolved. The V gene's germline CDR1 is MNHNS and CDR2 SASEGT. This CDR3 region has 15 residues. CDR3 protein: CASRHGASMHNEQFF. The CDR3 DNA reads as TGTGCTAGCAGACATGGTGCGTCAATGCACAATGAGCAGTTCTTC.

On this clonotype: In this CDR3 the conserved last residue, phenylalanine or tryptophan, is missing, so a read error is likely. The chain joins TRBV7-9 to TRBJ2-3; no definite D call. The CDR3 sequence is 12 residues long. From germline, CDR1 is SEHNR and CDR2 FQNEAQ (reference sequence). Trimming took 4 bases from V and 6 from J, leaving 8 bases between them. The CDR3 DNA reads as TGTGCCAGCAGCTCCCCCAATGATACGCAGTATTAT. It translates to CASSSPNDTQYY.

In DNA, the CDR3 is TGTGCCAGCAGCCAAGCGGACAGAATCAAAGATACGCAGTATTTT. This encodes CASSQADRIKDTQYF. The V and J genes are TRBV4-2 and TRBJ2-3; D may be TRBD1 (6 bases). V was cut by 1 base and J by 5 bases, with 13 bases left in between. CDR1 and CDR2 (germline): LGHNA, YNFKEQ. The CDR3 covers 15 residues.

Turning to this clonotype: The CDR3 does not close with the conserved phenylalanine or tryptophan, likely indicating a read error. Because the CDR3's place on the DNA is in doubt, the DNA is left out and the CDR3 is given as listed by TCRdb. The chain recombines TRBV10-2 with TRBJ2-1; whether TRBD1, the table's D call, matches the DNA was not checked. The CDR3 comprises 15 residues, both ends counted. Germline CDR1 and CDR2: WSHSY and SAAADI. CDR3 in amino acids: CTSRSPGPSSHEQFL.

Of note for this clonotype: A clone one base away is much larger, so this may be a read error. The CDR3 sequence is CASSLDHIIVETQYF. Here the CDR3 DNA reads TGTGCCAGCAGCTTAGATCACATAATTGTAGAGACCCAGTACTTC. V and J are TRBV11-2 and TRBJ2-5; D unclear. Germline V gives CDR1 SGHAT, CDR2 FQNNGV. The CDR3 runs to 15 residues. The V and J ends lost 0 bases and 4 bases respectively, with 12 bases between them.

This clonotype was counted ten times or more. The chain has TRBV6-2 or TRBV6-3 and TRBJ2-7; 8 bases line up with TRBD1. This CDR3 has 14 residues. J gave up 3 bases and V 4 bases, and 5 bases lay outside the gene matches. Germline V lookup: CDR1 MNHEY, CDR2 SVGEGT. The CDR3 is CASSSGGLDYEQYF. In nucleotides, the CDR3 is TGTGCCAGCAGTTCAGGGGGCCTCGACTACGAGCAGTACTTC.

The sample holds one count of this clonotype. The CDR3, as DNA: TGTGCCAGGAGTCCACTAACTAGCGGCAAAAACAATGAGCAGTTCTTC. Translating it yields CARSPLTSGKNNEQFF. The rearrangement uses TRBV11-1 and TRBJ2-1; 8 bases map to TRBD2. The CDR3 extends over 16 amino acids. The V segment lost 9 bases and the J segment 5 bases; nucleotides outside the gene matches: 15. Germline CDR1 and CDR2: SGHAT and FQDESV (reference sequence). The full variable domain, rest sourced from reference TRBV11-1 and TRBJ2-1, is EAEVAQSPRYKITEKSQAVAFWCDPISGHATLYWYRQILGQGPELLVQFQDESVVDDSQLPKDRFSAERLKGVDSTLKIQPAELGDSAMYLCARSPLTSGKNNEQFFGPGTRLTVL.

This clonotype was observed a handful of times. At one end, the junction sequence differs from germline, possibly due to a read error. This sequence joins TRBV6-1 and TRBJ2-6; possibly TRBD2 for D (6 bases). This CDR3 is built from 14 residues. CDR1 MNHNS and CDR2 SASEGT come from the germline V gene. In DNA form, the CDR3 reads TGTGCCAGTAGTGAGGGGACTGGGGCCAACGTACTGACTTTC. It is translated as CASSEGTGANVLTF.

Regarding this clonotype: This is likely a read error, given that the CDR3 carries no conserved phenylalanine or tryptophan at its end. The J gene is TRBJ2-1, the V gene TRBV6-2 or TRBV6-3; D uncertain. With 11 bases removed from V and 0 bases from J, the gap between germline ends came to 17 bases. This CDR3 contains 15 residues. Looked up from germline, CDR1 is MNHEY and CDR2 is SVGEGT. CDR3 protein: CASLGLVSSYNEQFL. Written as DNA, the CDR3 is TGTGCCTCCCTCGGGCTAGTCAGCTCCTACAATGAGCAGTTCCTC.

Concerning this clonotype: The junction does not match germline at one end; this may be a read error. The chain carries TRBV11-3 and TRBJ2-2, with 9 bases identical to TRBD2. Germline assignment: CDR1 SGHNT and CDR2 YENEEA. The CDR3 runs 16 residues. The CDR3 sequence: CASSGRAVAGAGERFF. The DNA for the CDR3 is TGTGCTAGCAGCGGCCGGGCGGTAGCGGGGGCCGGGGAACGGTTTTTT.

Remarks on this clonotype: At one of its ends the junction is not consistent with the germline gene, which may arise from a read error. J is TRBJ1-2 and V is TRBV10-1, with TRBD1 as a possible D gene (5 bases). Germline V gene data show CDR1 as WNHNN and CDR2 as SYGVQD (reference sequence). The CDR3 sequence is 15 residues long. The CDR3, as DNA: TGCACCAGCAGTGAGTCAACAGGCCAACCTTATGGCTACACCTTC. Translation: CTSSESTGQPYGYTF.

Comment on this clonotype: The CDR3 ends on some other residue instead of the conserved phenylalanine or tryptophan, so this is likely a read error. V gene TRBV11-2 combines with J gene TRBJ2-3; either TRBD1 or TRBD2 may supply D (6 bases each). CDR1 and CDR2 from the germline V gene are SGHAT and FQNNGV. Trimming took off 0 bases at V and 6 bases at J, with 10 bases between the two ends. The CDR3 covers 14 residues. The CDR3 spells CASSLDGGPDTQYL. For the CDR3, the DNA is TGTGCCAGCAGCTTAGATGGGGGGCCGGATACGCAGTATTTG.

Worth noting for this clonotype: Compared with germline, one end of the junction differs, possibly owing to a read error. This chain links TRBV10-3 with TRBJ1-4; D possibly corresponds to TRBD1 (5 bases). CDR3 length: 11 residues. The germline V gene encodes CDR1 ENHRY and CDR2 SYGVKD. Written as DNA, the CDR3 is TGTGTCATCAGTGAAGGGGAAAAACGGTTTTTT. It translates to CVISEGEKRFF.

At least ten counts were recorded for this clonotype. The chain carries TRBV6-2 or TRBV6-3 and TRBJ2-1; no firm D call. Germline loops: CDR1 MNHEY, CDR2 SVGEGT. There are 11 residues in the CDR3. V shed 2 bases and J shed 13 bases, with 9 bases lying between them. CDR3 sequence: CASSYGPLQFF. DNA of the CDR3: TGTGCCAGCAGTTACGGGCCGCTTCAGTTCTTC.

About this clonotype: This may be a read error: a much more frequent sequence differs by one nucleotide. CDR3 loop: CSVTGAVEKYF. The CDR3 coding sequence is TGCAGTGTTACCGGGGCAGTCGAGAAGTACTTC. V gene TRBV20-1 combines with J gene TRBJ2-7; the D call may be TRBD1 or TRBD2 (5 bases each). The CDR3 is made up of 11 amino acids. The germline V gene has CDR1 DFQATT and CDR2 SNEGSKA (reference sequence).

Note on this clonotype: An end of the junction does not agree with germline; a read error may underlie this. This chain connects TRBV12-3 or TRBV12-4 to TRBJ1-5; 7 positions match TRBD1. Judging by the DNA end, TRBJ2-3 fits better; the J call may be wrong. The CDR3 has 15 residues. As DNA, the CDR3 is TGTGCCAGTAGTTTAGGGGGCGGTGGCAATCAGCCCCAGTATTTT. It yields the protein CASSLGGGGNQPQYF.

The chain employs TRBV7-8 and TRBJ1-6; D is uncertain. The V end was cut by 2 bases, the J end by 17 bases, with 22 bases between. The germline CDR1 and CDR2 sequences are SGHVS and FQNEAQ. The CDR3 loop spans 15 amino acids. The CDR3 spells CASSLFRDGNSPFHF. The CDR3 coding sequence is TGTGCCAGCAGCTTATTTAGAGACGGGAATTCACCATTCCACTTT.

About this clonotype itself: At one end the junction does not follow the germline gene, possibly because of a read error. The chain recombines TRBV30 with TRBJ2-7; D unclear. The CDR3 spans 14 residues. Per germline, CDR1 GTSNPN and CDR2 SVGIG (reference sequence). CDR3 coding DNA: TGTGCCTGGAGCACCAGCCGCTATCGGTACGAGCAGGACTTC. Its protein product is CAWSTSRYRYEQDF.

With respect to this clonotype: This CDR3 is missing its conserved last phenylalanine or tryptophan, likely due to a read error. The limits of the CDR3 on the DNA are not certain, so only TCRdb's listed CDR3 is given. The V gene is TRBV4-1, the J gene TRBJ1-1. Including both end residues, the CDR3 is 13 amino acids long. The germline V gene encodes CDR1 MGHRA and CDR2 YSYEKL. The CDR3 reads CASSTQDGTEAFR.